This note documents a single T cell receptor (beta chain) sequence. This specimen comes from a study of PD-1 blockade in classical Hodgkin lymphoma. This CDR3 comprises 13 residues. V lost 7 bases and J lost 4; bases outside the gene matches: 6. CDR1 and CDR2 from the germline V gene are SNHLY and FYNNEI. Exposure to brentuximab vedotin varied, and each patient had relapsed following autologous stem cell transplantation. Using immunoSEQ multiplex PCR, the repertoire was profiled, and TCRdb retains in-frame clones only, with some absent. The sample has about 97,000 clones; approximately 80% are singletons.

The sample consisted of peripheral blood mononuclear cells (PBMCs), taken at baseline. The receptor was derived from a human donor with classical Hodgkin lymphoma. The gene calls are TRBV2 and TRBJ2-5; 7 bases map to TRBD1. The CDR3 DNA is TGTGCCAGCACGGGTACAGGGGTAGAGACCCAGTACTTC. Protein sequence: CASTGTGVETQYF.